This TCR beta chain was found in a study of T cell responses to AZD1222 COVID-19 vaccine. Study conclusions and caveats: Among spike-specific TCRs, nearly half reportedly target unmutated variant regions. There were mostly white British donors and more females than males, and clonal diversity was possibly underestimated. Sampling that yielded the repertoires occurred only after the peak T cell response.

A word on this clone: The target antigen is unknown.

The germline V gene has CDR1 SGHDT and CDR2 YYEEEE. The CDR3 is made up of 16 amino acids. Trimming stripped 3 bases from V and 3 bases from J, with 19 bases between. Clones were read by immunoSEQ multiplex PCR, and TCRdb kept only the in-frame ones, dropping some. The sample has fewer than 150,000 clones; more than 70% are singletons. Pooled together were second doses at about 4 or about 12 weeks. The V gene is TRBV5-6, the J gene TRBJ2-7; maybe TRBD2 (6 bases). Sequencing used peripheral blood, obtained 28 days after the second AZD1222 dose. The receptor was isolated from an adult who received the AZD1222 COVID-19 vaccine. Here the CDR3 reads CASSSHSIGGFYEQYF. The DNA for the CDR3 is TGTGCCAGCAGCTCACATTCGATCGGGGGTTTCTACGAGCAGTACTTC.